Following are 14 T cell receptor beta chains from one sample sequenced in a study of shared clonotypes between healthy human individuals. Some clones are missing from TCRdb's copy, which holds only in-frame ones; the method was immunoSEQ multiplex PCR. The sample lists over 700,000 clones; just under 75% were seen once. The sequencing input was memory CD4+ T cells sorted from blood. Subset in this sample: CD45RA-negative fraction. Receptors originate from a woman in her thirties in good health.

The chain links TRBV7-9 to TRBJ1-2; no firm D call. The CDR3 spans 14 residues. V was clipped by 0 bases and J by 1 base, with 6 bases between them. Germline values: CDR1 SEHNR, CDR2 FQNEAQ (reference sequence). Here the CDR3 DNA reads TGTGCCAGCAGCTTAGCGGGAGTTAACTATGGCTACACCTTC. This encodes CASSLAGVNYGYTF.

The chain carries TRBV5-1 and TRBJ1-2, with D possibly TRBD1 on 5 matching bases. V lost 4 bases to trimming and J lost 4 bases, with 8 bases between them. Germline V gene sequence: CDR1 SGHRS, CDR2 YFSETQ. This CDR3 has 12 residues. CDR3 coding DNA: TGCGCCAGCAGCGTCGACAGCTATGGCTACACCTTC. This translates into CASSVDSYGYTF.

CDR3: CASKTGTAGANVLTF. In DNA form, the CDR3 reads TGTGCCAGCAAGACCGGGACAGCTGGGGCCAACGTCCTGACTTTC. The rearrangement uses TRBV2 and TRBJ2-6; TRBD1 matches 7 bases. Losses at the gene ends were 7 bases for V and 2 bases for J; bases not matched to a gene: 5. The CDR3 loop spans 15 amino acids. Germline V gene lookup returns CDR1 SNHLY and CDR2 FYNNEI.

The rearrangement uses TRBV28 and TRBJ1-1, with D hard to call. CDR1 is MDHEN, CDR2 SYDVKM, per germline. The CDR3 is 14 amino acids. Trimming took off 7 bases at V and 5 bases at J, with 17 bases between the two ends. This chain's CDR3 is CASNTQRWRTEAFF. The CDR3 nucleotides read TGTGCCAGCAATACCCAAAGGTGGCGGACTGAAGCTTTCTTT.

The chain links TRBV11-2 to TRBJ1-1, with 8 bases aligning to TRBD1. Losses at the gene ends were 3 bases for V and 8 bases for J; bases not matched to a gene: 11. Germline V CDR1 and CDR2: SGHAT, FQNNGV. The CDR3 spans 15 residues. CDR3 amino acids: CASSFSGTGGREAFF. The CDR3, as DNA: TGTGCCAGCAGCTTTTCCGGGACAGGAGGCAGAGAAGCTTTCTTT.

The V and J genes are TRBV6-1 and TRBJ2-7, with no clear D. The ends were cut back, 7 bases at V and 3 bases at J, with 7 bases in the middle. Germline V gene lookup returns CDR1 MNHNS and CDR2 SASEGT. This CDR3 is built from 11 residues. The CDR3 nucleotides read TGTGCCAGCACTATAAACTACGAGCAGTACTTC. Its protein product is CASTINYEQYF.

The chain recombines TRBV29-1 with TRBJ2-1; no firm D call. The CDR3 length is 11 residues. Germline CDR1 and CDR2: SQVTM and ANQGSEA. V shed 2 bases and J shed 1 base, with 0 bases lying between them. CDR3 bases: TGCAGCGTTGAATCCTACAATGAGCAGTTCTTC. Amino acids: CSVESYNEQFF.

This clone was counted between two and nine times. The CDR3 loop reads CASSQTSGKANTQYF. CDR3 sequence (DNA): TGTGCCAGCAGCCAAACTAGCGGGAAGGCGAATACGCAGTATTTT. The V gene is TRBV7-6, the J gene TRBJ2-3; 10 bases fit TRBD2. The CDR3 contains 15 residues. Per germline, CDR1 SGHVS and CDR2 FNYEAQ. J gave up 7 bases and V 5 bases, and 9 bases lay outside the gene matches.

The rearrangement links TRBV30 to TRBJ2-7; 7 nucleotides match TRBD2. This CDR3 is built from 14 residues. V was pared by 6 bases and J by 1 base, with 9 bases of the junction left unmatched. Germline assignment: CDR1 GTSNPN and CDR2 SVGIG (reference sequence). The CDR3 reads CACLVWRESYEQYF. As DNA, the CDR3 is TGTGCCTGCCTCGTCTGGCGGGAGTCCTACGAGCAGTACTTC.

DNA for the CDR3: TGTGCCAAGGCTGGGGCCAACGTCCTGACTTTC. Translation gives CAKAGANVLTF. The chain has TRBV30 and TRBJ2-6, with unresolved D. CDR1 GTSNPN and CDR2 SVGIG come from the germline V gene (reference sequence). This CDR3 is built from 11 residues. V lost 8 bases and J 2 bases, leaving 4 bases between the germline ends. The whole variable domain, filled in from reference TRBV30 and TRBJ2-6, reads SQTIHQWPATLVQPVGSPLSLECTVEGTSNPNLYWYRQAAGRGLQLLFYSVGIGQISSEVPQNLSASRPQDRQFILSSKKLLLSDSGFYLCAKAGANVLTFGAGSRLTVL.

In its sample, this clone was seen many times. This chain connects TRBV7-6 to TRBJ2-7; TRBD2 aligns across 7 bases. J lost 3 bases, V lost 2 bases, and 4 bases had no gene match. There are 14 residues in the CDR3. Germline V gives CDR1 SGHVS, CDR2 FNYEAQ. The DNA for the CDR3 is TGTGCCAGCAGCTTAAAGGCGGGAGACTACGAGCAGTACTTC. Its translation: CASSLKAGDYEQYF.

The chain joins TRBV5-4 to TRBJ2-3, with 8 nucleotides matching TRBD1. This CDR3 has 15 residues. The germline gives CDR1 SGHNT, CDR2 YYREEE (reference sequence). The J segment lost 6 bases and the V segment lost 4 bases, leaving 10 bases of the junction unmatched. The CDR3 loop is CASSQDQGAWDTQYF. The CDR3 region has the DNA TGTGCCAGCAGCCAGGATCAGGGGGCGTGGGATACGCAGTATTTT. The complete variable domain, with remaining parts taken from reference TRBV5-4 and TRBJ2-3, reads ETGVTQSPTHLIKTRGQQVTLRCSSQSGHNTVSWYQQALGQGPQFIFQYYREEENGRGNFPPRFSGLQFPNYSSELNVNALELDDSALYLCASSQDQGAWDTQYFGPGTRLTVL.

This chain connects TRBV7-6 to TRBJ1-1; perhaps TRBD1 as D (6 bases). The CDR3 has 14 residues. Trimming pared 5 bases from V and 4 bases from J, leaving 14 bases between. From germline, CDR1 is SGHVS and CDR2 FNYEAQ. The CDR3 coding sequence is TGTGCCAGCAGCCGTGAGACAGGACTCACTGAAGCTTTCTTT. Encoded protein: CASSRETGLTEAFF.

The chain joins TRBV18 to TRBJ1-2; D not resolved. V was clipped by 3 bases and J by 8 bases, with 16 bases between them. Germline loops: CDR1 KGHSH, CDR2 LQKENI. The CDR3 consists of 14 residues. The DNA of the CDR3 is TGTGCCAGCTCACCGAGGATGGGCATAAAGGGCTACACCTTC. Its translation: CASSPRMGIKGYTF.